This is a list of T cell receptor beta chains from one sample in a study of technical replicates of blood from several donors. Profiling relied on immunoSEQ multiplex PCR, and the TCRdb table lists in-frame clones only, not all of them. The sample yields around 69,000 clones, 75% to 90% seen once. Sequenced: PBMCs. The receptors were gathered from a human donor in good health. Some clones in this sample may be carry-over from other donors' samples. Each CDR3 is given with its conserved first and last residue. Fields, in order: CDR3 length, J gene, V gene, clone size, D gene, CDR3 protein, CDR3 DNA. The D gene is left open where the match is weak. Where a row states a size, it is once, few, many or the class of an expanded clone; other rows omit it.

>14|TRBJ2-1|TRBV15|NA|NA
CATHSQRVGNEQFF
TGTGCCACCCACAGTCAGCGGGTGGGGAATGAGCAGTTCTTC
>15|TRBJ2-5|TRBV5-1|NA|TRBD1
CASSDRGTRQETQYF
TGCGCCAGCAGCGACAGGGGGACCCGACAAGAGACCCAGTACTTC
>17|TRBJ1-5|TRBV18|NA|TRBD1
CASSVDRAKEGNQPQHF
TGTGCCAGCTCCGTCGACAGGGCGAAGGAGGGCAATCAGCCCCAGCATTTT
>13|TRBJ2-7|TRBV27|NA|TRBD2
CASSASGGYEQYF
TGTGCCAGCAGTGCCTCCGGGGGGTACGAGCAGTACTTC
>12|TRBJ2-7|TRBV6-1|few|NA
CASGAGIWEQYF
TGTGCCAGCGGAGCAGGGATTTGGGAGCAGTACTTC
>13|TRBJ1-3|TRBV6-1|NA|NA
CASRTGSRNTIYF
TGTGCCAGCAGGACCGGGTCGCGAAACACCATATATTTT
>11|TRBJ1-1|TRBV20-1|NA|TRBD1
CSATDRAEAFF
TGCAGTGCTACGGACAGGGCAGAAGCTTTCTTT
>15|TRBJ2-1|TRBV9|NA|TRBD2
CASSPRGVSYNEQFF
TGTGCCAGCAGCCCGCGGGGGGTGTCCTACAATGAGCAGTTCTTC
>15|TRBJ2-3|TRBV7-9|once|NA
CASSSSRGGPGTQYF
TGTGCCAGCAGCTCCTCCCGCGGGGGCCCCGGTACGCAGTATTTT
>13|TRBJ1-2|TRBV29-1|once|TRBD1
CSVADREEYGYTF
TGCAGCGTAGCAGACAGGGAGGAGTATGGCTACACCTTC
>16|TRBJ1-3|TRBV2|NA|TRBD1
CASTSEGAFSGNTIYF
TGTGCCAGCACCTCAGAGGGGGCTTTCTCTGGAAACACCATATATTTT
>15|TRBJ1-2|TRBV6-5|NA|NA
CASSYSEGARSGYTF
TGTGCCAGCAGTTACTCGGAAGGGGCGCGGTCCGGCTACACCTTC
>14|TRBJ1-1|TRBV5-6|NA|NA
CASSLRPGSTEAFF
TGTGCCAGCAGCTTGCGTCCGGGGAGCACTGAAGCTTTCTTT
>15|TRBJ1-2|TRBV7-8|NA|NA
CASSFISSTGDGYTF
TGTGCCAGCAGCTTTATTTCCTCCACGGGGGATGGCTACACCTTC
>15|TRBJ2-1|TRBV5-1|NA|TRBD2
CASGTTAGGGNEQFF
TGCGCCAGCGGGACAACAGCGGGAGGAGGCAATGAGCAGTTCTTC
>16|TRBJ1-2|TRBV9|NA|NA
CASSVEVRAPNYGYTF
TGTGCCAGCAGCGTAGAGGTGCGGGCACCCAACTATGGCTACACCTTC
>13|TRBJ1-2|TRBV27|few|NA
CASSSSGLGGYTF
TGTGCCAGCAGTAGCTCGGGTCTTGGTGGCTACACCTTC
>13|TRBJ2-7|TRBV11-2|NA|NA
CASSFIVPGEQYF
TGTGCCAGCAGCTTTATAGTTCCTGGCGAGCAGTACTTC
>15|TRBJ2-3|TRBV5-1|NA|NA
CASWQFVGPTDTQYF
TGCGCCAGCTGGCAGTTCGTTGGGCCGACAGATACGCAGTATTTT
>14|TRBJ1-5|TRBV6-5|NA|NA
CASSYSRGNQPQHF
TGTGCCAGCAGTTACTCGAGAGGGAATCAGCCCCAGCATTTT
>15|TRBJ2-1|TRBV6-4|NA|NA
CASSEGAGSYNEQFF
TGTGCCAGCAGTGAAGGTGCAGGTAGTTACAATGAGCAGTTCTTC
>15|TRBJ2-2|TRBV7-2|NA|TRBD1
CASSLGQGGTGELFF
TGTGCCAGCAGCTTAGGACAGGGCGGGACCGGGGAGCTGTTTTTT
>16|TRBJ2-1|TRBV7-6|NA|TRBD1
CASSLARTGRDPEQFF
TGTGCCAGCAGCTTAGCCCGGACAGGCCGAGACCCTGAGCAGTTCTTC
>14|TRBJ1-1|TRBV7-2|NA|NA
CASSLNIRNTEAFF
TGTGCCAGCAGCTTAAATATCCGGAACACTGAAGCTTTCTTT
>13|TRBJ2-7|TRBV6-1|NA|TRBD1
CASSPGQVYEQYF
TGTGCCAGCAGTCCGGGACAGGTCTACGAGCAGTACTTC
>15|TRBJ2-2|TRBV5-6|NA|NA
CASSPNTGNTGELFF
TGTGCCAGCAGCCCAAACACGGGGAACACCGGGGAGCTGTTTTTT
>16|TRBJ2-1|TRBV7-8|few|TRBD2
CASSFLIEAGVNEQFF
TGTGCCAGCAGCTTCCTAATAGAAGCGGGAGTTAATGAGCAGTTCTTC
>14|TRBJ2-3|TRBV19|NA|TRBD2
CASSSGGGTDTQYF
TGTGCCAGTAGTTCCGGGGGGGGCACAGATACGCAGTATTTT
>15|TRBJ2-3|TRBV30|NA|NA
CAWSLTGTSTDTQYF
TGTGCCTGGAGTTTAACGGGGACTAGCACAGATACGCAGTATTTT
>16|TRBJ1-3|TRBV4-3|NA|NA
CASSQSLLSSGNTIYF
TGCGCCAGCAGCCAATCACTGCTGTCCTCTGGAAACACCATATATTTT
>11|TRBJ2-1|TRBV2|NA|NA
CASGTYNEQFF
TGTGCCAGCGGTACTTACAATGAGCAGTTCTTC
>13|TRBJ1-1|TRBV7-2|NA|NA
CASSTDRNTEAFF
TGTGCCAGCAGCACGGACAGGAACACTGAAGCTTTCTTT
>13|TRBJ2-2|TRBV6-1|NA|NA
CASSESYSGELFF
TGTGCCAGCAGTGAAAGTTATAGCGGGGAGCTGTTTTTT
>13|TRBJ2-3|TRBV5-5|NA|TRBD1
CASTLRGRDTQYF
TGTGCCAGCACCCTCAGGGGGCGAGATACGCAGTATTTT
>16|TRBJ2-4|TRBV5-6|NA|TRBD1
CASSLAPGTGVNIQYF
TGTGCCAGCAGCTTGGCTCCCGGGACAGGGGTGAACATTCAGTACTTC
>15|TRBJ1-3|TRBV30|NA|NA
CAWIDTSSSGNTIYF
TGTGCCTGGATTGACACCTCTTCCTCTGGAAACACCATATATTTT
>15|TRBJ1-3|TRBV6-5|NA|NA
CASSYSTPPGNTIYF
TGTGCCAGCAGTTACTCGACTCCACCTGGAAACACCATATATTTT
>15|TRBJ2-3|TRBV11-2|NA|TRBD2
CASSLGGGLTDTQYF
TGTGCCAGCAGCTTAGGCGGGGGACTTACAGATACGCAGTATTTT
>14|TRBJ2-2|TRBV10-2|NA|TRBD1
CASIQGAGTGELFF
TGCGCCAGTATACAGGGGGCAGGTACCGGGGAGCTGTTTTTT
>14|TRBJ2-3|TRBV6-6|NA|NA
CASRDQGNTDTQYF
TGTGCCAGCAGAGATCAGGGGAACACAGATACGCAGTATTTT